The entry below describes one T cell receptor beta chain. Its antigen is undetermined. CDR1 MDHEN and CDR2 SYDVKM come from the germline V gene. The CDR3 is made up of 15 amino acids. V dropped 8 bases and J dropped 6; count of bases not matched to a gene: 11. The time point is: persistent/refractory GD, antithyroid drugs over 5 years with positive TRAb. Following extraction of RNA from PBMCs, that RNA was used to make the TCR library. By American Thyroid Association guidelines, Graves' disease was diagnosed in the cohort. The data derive from a study of regulatory T cells in long-lasting Graves disease. Relying on iRepertoire HTBI primers and Arm-PCR of CDR3 regions, the team built TCR beta libraries. TCRdb reprocessed the multiplex PCR reads with MiXCR, giving one entry per CDR3 protein. Among about 420,000 distinct CDR3 sequences listed, about a quarter were seen once. The study, taken as a whole, reports: Less diverse TCR repertoires were seen in persistent Graves' patients than in newly diagnosed ones. The sample size was small, and this may have reduced accuracy.

The sequenced sample was peripheral blood mononuclear cells (PBMCs), obtained when the disease was refractory, from a patient treated with antithyroid drugs. J is TRBJ1-5 and V is TRBV28; 9 bases line up with TRBD1. This TCR derives from a female donor with Graves disease. The CDR3 spells CASEGRDRVGQPQHF. CDR3 nucleotide sequence: TGTGCCAGCGAAGGACGGGACAGGGTTGGTCAGCCCCAGCATTTT.